The TCR beta chain under discussion was sequenced for a study of T cell repertoires in cytomegalovirus infection (dated by TCRdb to the late 2010s). With respect to the entire study: Donor HLA type was relevant to the analysis, because carriage of CMV infection together with the matching HLA type was indicated by public TCR beta signatures.

Cut back by 4 bases and 1 base, the V and J ends lie 7 bases apart. The CDR3 holds 13 amino acids from the cysteine to the phenylalanine. The only DNA kept is the CDR3, 39 bases in frame from the first base. The germline V gene supplies CDR1 ENHRY and CDR2 SYGVKD. Broad study findings and their caveats: Carriers of CMV infection plus the relevant HLA type were discriminated by the cumulative frequency of public TCR beta family members in the study cohort and in an independent roughly 320-donor cohort. The ex vivo response was dominated by HLA-C-restricted CMV-specific TCR beta clonotypes, and the single most frequent clonotype in two of eight donors was supplied by these HLA-C-restricted clonotypes.

The sample was run on an Illumina HiSeq 1500. TCRdb itself trimmed the public reads at Q25 with fastp, ran MiXCR and retained productive beta chains. Entries that share a CDR3 protein sequence are merged under the most common genes and DNA. The sample table lists more than 400,000 distinct CDR3 sequences, approximately 25% of them with a count of one. Roughly 13% of the sample lies in the top ten. This clonotype occurred a few times. Its antigen remains unidentified. Per-base quality was not reported, and no clone a single base away is much larger than it. The material sequenced was PBMCs. This receptor was taken from a human donor in good health (CMV status not recorded). Some clones in this sample may be carry-over from other donors' samples. This receptor chain uses TRBV10-3 and TRBJ2-5; the D gene is perhaps TRBD2, from 5 matching bases. The nucleotide sequence is TGTGCCATCAGTGCTAGCCCCCAAGAGACCCAGTACTTC. Its translation is CAISASPQETQYF.